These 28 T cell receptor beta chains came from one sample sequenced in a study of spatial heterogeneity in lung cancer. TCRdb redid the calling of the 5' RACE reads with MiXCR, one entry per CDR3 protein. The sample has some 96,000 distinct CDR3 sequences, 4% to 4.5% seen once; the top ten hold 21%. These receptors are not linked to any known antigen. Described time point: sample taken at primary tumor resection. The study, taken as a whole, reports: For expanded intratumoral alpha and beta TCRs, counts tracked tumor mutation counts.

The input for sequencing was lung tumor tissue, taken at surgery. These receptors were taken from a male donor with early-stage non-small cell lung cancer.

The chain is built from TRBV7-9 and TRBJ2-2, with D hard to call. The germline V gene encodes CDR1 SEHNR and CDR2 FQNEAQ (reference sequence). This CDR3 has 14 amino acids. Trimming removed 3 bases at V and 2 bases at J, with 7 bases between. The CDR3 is CASSFGSNTGELFF. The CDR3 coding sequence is TGTGCCAGCAGCTTTGGGTCCAACACCGGGGAGCTGTTTTTT.

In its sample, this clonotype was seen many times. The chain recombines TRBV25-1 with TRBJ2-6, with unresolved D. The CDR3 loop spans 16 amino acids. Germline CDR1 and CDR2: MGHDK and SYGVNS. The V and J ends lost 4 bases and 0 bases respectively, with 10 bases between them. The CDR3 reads CASSGSPASGANVLTF. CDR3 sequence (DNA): TGTGCCAGCAGTGGAAGTCCGGCCTCTGGGGCCAACGTCCTGACTTTC.

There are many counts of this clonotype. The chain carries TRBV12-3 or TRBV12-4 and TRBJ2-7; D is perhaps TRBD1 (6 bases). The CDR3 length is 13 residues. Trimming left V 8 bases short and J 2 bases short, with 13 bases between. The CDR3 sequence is CASSTGSPYEQYF. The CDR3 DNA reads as TGTGCCAGCTCGACAGGTTCTCCCTACGAGCAGTACTTC.

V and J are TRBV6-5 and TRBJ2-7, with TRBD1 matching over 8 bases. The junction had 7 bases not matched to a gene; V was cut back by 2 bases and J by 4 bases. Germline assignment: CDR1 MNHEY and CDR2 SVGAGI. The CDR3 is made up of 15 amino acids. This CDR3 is CASSYRRQGSYEQYF. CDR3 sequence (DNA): TGTGCCAGCAGTTACCGCCGACAGGGGAGTTACGAGCAGTACTTC.

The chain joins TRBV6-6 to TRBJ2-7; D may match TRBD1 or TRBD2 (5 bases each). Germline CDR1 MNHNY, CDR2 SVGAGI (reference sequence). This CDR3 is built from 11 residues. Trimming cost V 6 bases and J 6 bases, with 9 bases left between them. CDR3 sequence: CASRTGAEQYF. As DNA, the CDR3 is TGTGCCAGCAGAACCGGGGCCGAGCAGTACTTC.

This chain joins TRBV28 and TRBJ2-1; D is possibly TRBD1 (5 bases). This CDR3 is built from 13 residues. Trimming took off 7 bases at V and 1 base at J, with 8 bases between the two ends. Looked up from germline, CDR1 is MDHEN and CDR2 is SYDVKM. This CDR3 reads CASKGQSYNEQFF. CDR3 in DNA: TGTGCCAGCAAAGGACAATCCTACAATGAGCAGTTCTTC. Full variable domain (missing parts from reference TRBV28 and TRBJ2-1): DVKVTQSSRYLVKRTGEKVFLECVQDMDHENMFWYRQDPGLGLRLIYFSYDVKMKEKGDIPEGYSVSREKKERFSLILESASTNQTSMYLCASKGQSYNEQFFGPGTRLTVL.

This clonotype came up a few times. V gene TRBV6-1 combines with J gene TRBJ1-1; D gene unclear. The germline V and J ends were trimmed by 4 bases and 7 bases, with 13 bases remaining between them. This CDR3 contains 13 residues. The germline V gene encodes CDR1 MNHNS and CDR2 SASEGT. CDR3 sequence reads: CASSATIRNEAFF. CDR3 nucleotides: TGTGCCAGCAGTGCCACGATCAGGAATGAAGCTTTCTTT.

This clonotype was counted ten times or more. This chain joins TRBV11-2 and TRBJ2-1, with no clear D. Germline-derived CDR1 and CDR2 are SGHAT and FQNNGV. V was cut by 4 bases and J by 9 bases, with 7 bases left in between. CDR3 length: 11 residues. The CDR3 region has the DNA TGTGCCAGCAGCTATCGACGTGAGCAGTTCTTC. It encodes CASSYRREQFF.

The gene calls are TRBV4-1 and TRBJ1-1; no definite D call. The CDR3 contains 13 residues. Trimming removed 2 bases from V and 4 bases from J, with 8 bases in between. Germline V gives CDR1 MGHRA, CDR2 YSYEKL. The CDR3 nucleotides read TGCGCCAGCAGCCAACTTCGGTTCACTGAAGCTTTCTTT. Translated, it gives CASSQLRFTEAFF.

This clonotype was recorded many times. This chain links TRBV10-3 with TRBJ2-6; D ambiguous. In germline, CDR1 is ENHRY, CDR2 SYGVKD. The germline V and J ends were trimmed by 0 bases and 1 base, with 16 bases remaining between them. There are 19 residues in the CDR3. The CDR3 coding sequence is TGTGCCATCAGTGAGTCGAGTGCGGTCCTAAGGTCTGGGGCCAACGTCCTGACTTTC. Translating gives CAISESSAVLRSGANVLTF.

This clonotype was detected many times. The CDR3 here is CGGLGDTEAFF. For the CDR3, the DNA is TGCGGGGGGCTCGGGGACACTGAAGCTTTCTTT. The V gene is TRBV20-1, the J gene TRBJ1-1; maybe TRBD1 (6 bases). CDR3 length equals 11 residues. Germline values: CDR1 DFQATT, CDR2 SNEGSKA (reference sequence).

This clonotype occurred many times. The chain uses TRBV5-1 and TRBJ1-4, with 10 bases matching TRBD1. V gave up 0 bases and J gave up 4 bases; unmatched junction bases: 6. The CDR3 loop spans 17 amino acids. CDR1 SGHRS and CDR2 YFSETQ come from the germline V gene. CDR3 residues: CASSLVGQGDLNEKLFF. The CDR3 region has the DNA TGCGCCAGCAGCTTGGTCGGACAGGGGGACCTTAATGAAAAACTGTTTTTT. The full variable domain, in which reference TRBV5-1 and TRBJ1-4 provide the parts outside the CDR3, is KAGVTQTPRYLIKTRGQQVTLSCSPISGHRSVSWYQQTPGQGLQFLFEYFSETQRNKGNFPGRFSGRQFSNSRSEMNVSTLELGDSALYLCASSLVGQGDLNEKLFFGSGTQLSVL.

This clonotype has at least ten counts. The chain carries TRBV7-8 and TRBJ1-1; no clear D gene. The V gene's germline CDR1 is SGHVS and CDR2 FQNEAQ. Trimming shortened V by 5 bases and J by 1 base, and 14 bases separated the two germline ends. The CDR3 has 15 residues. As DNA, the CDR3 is TGTGCCAGCAGCCCAGATCGGGTGGGGAACACTGAAGCTTTCTTT. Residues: CASSPDRVGNTEAFF.

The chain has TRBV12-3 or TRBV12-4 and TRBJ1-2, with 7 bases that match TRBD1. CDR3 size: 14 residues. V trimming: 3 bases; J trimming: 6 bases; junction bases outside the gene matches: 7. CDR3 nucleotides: TGTGCCAGCAGTTTGATAGGGGGCCTGGATGGCTACACCTTC. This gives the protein CASSLIGGLDGYTF.

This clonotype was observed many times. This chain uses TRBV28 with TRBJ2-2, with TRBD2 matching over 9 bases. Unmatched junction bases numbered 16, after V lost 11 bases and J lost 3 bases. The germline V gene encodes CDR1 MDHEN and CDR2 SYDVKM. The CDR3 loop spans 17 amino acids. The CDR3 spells CASSGWREGSYTGELFF. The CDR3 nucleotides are TGTGCCTCCAGCGGTTGGCGGGAGGGTTCGTACACCGGGGAGCTGTTTTTT.

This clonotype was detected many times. This CDR3 is CAISELVGTDTQYF. CDR3 nucleotide sequence: TGTGCCATCAGTGAATTAGTGGGCACAGATACGCAGTATTTT. V usage is TRBV10-3 and J usage is TRBJ2-3; no definite D call. Germline loops: CDR1 ENHRY, CDR2 SYGVKD. This CDR3 has 14 residues. Trimming shortened V by 3 bases and J by 1 base, and 8 bases separated the two germline ends.

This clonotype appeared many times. CDR3 sequence: CSAIGGQSNYGYTF. Written as DNA, the CDR3 is TGCAGCGCCATAGGGGGACAGTCTAACTATGGCTACACCTTC. The chain carries TRBV29-1 and TRBJ1-2, with 7 nucleotides matching TRBD1. The trim removed 7 bases at V and 0 bases at J, leaving 8 bases unmatched. The CDR3 length is 14 residues. Germline assignment: CDR1 SQVTM and CDR2 ANQGSEA.

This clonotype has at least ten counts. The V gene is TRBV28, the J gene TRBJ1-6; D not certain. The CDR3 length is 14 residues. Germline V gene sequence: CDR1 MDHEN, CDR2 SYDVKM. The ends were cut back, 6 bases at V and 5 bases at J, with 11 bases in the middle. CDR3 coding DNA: TGTGCCAGCAGAGGGATGTACAATAATTCACCCCTCCACTTT. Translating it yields CASRGMYNNSPLHF. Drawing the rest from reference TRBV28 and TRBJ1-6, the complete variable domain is DVKVTQSSRYLVKRTGEKVFLECVQDMDHENMFWYRQDPGLGLRLIYFSYDVKMKEKGDIPEGYSVSREKKERFSLILESASTNQTSMYLCASRGMYNNSPLHFGNGTRLTVT.

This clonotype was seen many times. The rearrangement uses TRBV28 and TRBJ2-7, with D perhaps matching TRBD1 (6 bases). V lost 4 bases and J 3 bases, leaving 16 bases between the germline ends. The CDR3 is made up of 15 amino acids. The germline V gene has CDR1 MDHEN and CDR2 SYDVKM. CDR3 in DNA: TGTGCCAGCAGTTCCTACCCTCAGGGGATCTACGAGCAGTACTTC. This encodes CASSSYPQGIYEQYF.

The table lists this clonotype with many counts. The CDR3 sequence: CASSFPRTGELFF. In DNA form, the CDR3 reads TGTGCCAGCAGTTTCCCAAGGACCGGGGAGCTGTTTTTT. The chain uses TRBV12-3 or TRBV12-4 and TRBJ2-2, with D unclear. This CDR3 is built from 13 residues. V was trimmed by 3 bases and J by 5 bases, leaving 7 bases between them.

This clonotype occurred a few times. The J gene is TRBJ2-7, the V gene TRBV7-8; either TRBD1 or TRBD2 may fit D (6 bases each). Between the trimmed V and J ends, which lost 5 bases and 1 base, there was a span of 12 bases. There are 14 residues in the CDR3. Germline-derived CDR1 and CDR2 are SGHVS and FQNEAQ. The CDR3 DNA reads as TGTGCCAGCAGCCCGGAGGGGGTTTCCTACGAGCAGTACTTC. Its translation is CASSPEGVSYEQYF.

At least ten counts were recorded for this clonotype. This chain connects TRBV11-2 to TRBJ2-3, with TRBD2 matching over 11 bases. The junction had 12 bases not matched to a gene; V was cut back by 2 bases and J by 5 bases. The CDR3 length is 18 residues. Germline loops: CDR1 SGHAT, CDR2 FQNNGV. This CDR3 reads CASSLRARLAGTVDTQYF. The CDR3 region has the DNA TGTGCCAGCAGCTTAAGGGCGAGACTAGCGGGAACGGTAGATACGCAGTATTTT.

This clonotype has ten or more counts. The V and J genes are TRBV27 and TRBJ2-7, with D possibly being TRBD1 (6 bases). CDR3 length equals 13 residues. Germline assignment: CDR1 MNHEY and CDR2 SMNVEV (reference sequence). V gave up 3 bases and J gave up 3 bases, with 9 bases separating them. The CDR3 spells CASSFGQLYEQYF. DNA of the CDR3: TGTGCCAGCAGTTTTGGACAGCTCTACGAGCAGTACTTC.

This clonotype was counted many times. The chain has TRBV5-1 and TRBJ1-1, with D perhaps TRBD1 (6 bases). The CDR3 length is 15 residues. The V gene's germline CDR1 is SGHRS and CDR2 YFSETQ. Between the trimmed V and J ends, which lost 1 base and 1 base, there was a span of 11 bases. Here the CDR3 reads CASSLIPGQNTEAFF. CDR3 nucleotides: TGCGCCAGCAGCTTGATTCCGGGACAGAACACTGAAGCTTTCTTT.

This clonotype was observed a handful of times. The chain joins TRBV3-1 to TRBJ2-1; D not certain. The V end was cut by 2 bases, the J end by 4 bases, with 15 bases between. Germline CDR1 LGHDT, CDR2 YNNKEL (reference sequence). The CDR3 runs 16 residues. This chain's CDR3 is CASSQLGNLGYNEQFF. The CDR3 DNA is TGTGCCAGCAGCCAATTGGGAAACCTGGGGTACAATGAGCAGTTCTTC.

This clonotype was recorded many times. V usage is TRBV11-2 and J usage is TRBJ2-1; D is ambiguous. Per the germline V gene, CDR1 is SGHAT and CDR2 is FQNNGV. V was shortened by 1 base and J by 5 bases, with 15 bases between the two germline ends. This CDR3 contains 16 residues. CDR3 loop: CASSLGLLTFDNEQFF. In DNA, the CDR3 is TGTGCCAGCAGCTTAGGCCTTTTAACTTTCGACAATGAGCAGTTCTTC.

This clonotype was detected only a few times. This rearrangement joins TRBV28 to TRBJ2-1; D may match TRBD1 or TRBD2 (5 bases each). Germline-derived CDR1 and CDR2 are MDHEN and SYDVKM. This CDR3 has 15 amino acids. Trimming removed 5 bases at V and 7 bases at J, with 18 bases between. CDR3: CASSPHLGTSNEQFF. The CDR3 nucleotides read TGTGCCAGCAGTCCCCACCTCGGGACCTCAAATGAGCAGTTCTTC.

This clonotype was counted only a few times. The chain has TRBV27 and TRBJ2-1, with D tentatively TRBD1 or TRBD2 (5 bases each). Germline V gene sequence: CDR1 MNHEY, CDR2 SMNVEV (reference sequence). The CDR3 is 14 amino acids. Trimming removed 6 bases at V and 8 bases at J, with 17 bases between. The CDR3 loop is CASSQGDTSDEQFF. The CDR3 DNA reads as TGTGCCAGCAGCCAAGGGGATACTAGTGATGAGCAGTTCTTC.